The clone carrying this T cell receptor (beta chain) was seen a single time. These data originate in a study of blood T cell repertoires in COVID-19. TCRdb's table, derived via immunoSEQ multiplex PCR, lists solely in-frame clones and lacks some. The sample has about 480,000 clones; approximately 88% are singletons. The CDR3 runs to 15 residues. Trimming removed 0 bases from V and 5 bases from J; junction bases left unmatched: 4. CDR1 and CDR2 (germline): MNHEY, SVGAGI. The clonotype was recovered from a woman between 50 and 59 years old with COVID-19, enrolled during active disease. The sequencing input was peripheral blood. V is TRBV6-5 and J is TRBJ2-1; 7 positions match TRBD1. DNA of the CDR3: TGTGCCAGCAGTTACTCCGGGACAGCAGACAATGAGCAGTTCTTC. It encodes CASSYSGTADNEQFF.